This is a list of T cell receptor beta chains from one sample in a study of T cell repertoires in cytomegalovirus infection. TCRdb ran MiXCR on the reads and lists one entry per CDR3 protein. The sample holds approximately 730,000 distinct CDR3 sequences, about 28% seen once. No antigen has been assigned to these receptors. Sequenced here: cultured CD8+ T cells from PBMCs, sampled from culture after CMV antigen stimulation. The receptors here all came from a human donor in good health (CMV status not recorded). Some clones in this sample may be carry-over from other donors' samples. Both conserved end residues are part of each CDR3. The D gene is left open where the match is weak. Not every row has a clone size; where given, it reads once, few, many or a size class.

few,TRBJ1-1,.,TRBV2,TGTGCCAGCATTCCGGGACACACTGAAGCTTTCTTT,CASIPGHTEAFF
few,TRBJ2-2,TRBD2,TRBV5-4,TGTGCCAGCAGCCGGGAGGGGTACGCCGGGGAGCTGTTTTTT,CASSREGYAGELFF
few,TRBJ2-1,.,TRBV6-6,TGTGCCAGCAGTCCATTCAGCCTCTCCTCCTACAATGAGCAGTTCTTC,CASSPFSLSSYNEQFF
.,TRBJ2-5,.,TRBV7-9,TGTGCCAGCAGCCACCGGGACTGGCAACAAGAGACCCAGTACTTC,CASSHRDWQQETQYF
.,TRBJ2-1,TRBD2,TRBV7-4,TGTGCCAGCAGCCCCGGACTAGTGGGGATCAATGAGCAGTTCTTC,CASSPGLVGINEQFF
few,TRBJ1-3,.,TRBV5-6,TGTGCCAGCAGCTTGGAAGCTAAGCCGGTCGGAAACACCATATATTTT,CASSLEAKPVGNTIYF
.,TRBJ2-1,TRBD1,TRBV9,TGTGCCAGCAGCCCTAGACAGGGTTATGAGCAGTTCTTC,CASSPRQGYEQFF
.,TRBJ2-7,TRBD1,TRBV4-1,TGCGCCAGCAGCTCCGGGACAGGGGAATTCCACGAGCAGTACTTC,CASSSGTGEFHEQYF
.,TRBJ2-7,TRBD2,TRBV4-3,TGCGCCAGCAGCCAAGATCATCGGGCTAGCGGATACGAGCAGTACTTC,CASSQDHRASGYEQYF
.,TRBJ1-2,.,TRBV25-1,TGTGCCAGCGCCCGGGACTTGGTAACTGGCTACACCTTC,CASARDLVTGYTF
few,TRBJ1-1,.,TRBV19,TGTGCCAGTAGTTCACAGGGAGAGGGGAACACTGAAGCTTTCTTT,CASSSQGEGNTEAFF
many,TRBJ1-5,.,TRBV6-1,TGTGCCAGCAGCGCTCCTGTCGGGTCAACATATAGCAATCAGCCCCAGCATTTT,CASSAPVGSTYSNQPQHF
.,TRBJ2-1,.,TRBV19,TGTGCCAGTAGTCAAATGGGGGGATACAATGAGCAGTTCTTC,CASSQMGGYNEQFF
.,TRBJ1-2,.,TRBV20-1,TGCAGTGCTAGAGCCACCTTGAGGGCAGGCAAGGGCTATGGCTACACCTTC,CSARATLRAGKGYGYTF
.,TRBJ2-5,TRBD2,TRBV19,TGTGCCAGTAAGGGACTAGCGGGGGGCAAAGAGACCCAGTACTTC,CASKGLAGGKETQYF
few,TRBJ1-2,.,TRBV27,TGTGCCAGCAGTTTATCTGGGGGGCGCTTCTATGGCTACACCTTC,CASSLSGGRFYGYTF